This T cell receptor (beta chain) was obtained from a study of T cell repertoires in cytomegalovirus infection. Study at large: Public signatures in TCR beta pointed to CMV infection and matching HLA type. Overall study results and limits: In two of eight donors, the top clonotype was HLA-C-restricted CMV-specific.

Regarding this clonotype: Its antigen remains unknown.

TCRdb reprocessed the reads via MiXCR and lists one record per CDR3 protein. Of under 90,000 distinct CDR3 sequences listed, about 45% are singletons. CDR1 and CDR2 from the germline V gene are SGHAT and FQNNGV. The V end lost 2 bases, the J end lost 2 bases, and 4 bases lay between the germline ends. CDR3 length: 12 amino acids. The chain is built from TRBV11-2 and TRBJ2-7, with D uncertain. Sequenced here: CD8+ T cells from cultured PBMCs, sampled from culture after CMV antigen stimulation. This clonotype was sampled from a human donor in good health (CMV status not recorded). Some clones in this sample may be carry-over from other donors' samples. The CDR3 DNA is TGTGCCAGCAGCTTACAGGCCTACGAGCAGTACTTC. Protein product: CASSLQAYEQYF.